A single sample is the source of the 8 T cell receptor beta chains below, sequenced in a study of blood T cell repertoires in COVID-19. Some clones are missing from TCRdb's copy, which holds only in-frame ones; the method was immunoSEQ multiplex PCR. The sample has approximately 350,000 clones; roughly four fifths are singletons. Specimen: PBMCs or T cells enriched from blood (not recorded which). These receptors were taken from a woman aged 50 to 60 who had recovered from COVID-19.

The J gene is TRBJ1-1, the V gene TRBV6-2 or TRBV6-3; TRBD1 is a possible D gene (6 bases). There are 15 residues in the CDR3. Germline V gives CDR1 MNHEY, CDR2 SVGEGT. The V end was cut by 4 bases, the J end by 5 bases, with 17 bases between. CDR3 nucleotide sequence: TGTGCCAGCAGTTCGACAGGCGCGGATGGGACTGAAGCTTTCTTT. Its translation: CASSSTGADGTEAFF.

The chain combines TRBV29-1 with TRBJ1-2, with 9 bases aligning to TRBD1. CDR3 length: 14 amino acids. V trimming: 7 bases; J trimming: 4 bases; junction bases outside the gene matches: 10. Germline lookup yields CDR1 SQVTM and CDR2 ANQGSEA. The CDR3 region is CSADTGGASYGYTF. The CDR3 DNA is TGCAGCGCCGATACAGGGGGCGCGAGCTATGGCTACACCTTC.

This sequence joins TRBV20-1 and TRBJ1-1; possible D gene TRBD1, 6 bases. Per the germline V gene, CDR1 is DFQATT and CDR2 is SNEGSKA (reference sequence). V lost 3 bases and J 4 bases, leaving 18 bases between the germline ends. This CDR3 contains 15 residues. CDR3: CSASPRTGTSTEAFF. The CDR3 coding sequence is TGCAGTGCTAGTCCCCGTACAGGGACGAGCACTGAAGCTTTCTTT.

The chain uses TRBV7-2 and TRBJ1-6; TRBD1 aligns across 7 bases. Germline CDR1 and CDR2: SGHTA and FQGNSA. The V and J ends lost 5 bases and 7 bases, in that order; junction bases with no gene match: 8. The CDR3 extends over 15 amino acids. Here the CDR3 reads CASSPAQGRNSPLHF. CDR3 coding DNA: TGTGCCAGCAGCCCCGCACAGGGGAGAAATTCACCCCTCCACTTT.

The V call is TRBV20-1, the J call TRBJ2-7; no definite D call. This CDR3 spans 11 amino acids. Germline CDR1 and CDR2: DFQATT and SNEGSKA (reference sequence). V gave up 3 bases and J gave up 3 bases, with 6 bases separating them. CDR3 sequence: CSASNGYEQYF. As DNA, the CDR3 is TGCAGTGCTAGTAACGGCTACGAGCAGTACTTC.

This rearrangement joins TRBV12-3 or TRBV12-4 to TRBJ1-1, with a tentative D call TRBD1 (5 bases). V lost 6 bases to trimming and J lost 1 base, with 9 bases between them. This CDR3 contains 13 residues. The CDR3 sequence: CASRRQGNTEAFF. The CDR3 DNA reads as TGTGCCAGCAGACGGCAGGGGAACACTGAAGCTTTCTTT.

The gene calls are TRBV3-1 (or the pseudogene TRBV3-2) and TRBJ2-3; no clear D. The germline V and J ends were trimmed by 5 bases and 3 bases, with 9 bases remaining between them. This CDR3 contains 13 residues. The germline gives CDR1 LGHDT, CDR2 YNNKEL (reference sequence). CDR3 in amino acids: CASSSSFTDTQYF. The CDR3 nucleotides read TGTGCCAGCAGCTCCAGTTTTACAGATACGCAGTATTTT.

This rearrangement joins TRBV30 to TRBJ1-1; D call uncertain. Germline V lookup: CDR1 GTSNPN, CDR2 SVGIG (reference sequence). The V end was cut by 3 bases, the J end by 1 base, with 9 bases between. The CDR3 has 13 residues. CDR3 protein: CAWSLTGNTEAFF. The CDR3 nucleotides are TGTGCCTGGAGCTTGACGGGGAACACTGAAGCTTTCTTT.